This TCR beta chain is drawn from a study of T cell responses to AZD1222 COVID-19 vaccine (dated by TCRdb to 2020 to 2023). Notes on the research overall: TCR sequencing covered more than 230 trial participants: 207 given two doses of AZD1222 and around 26 given two doses of MenACWY control vaccine. Trial participants were enrolled by age into subgroups of 18-55, 56-69 and 70-plus years, and about 150, 27 and 61 TCR-sequenced participants, respectively, were included in these subgroups.

Comment on this clone: This receptor's antigen is unknown. The input lacks base qualities; no much larger clone sits a single base away.

From its cysteine to its phenylalanine, the CDR3 spans 14 amino acids. Only the CDR3 region is kept as DNA, spanning 42 bases read in frame from base 1. The V end loses 1 base and the J end loses 4 bases, and a stretch of 11 bases separates them. The germline V gene encodes CDR1 SGHDT and CDR2 YYEEEE. The CDR3 regions of human TCRbeta chains were analyzed by immunosequencing. Per the original workflow: Repertoire TCRs were checked for matches against a reference library of SARS-CoV-2-specific TCRs that had been generated using the MIRA antigen-specificity platform. Breadth was defined as the fraction of unique TCRs that were SARS-CoV-2-associated, and depth was defined as the fraction of total T cells that were SARS-CoV-2-associated. Using the MIRA data, each spike-specific TCR was assigned both to the spike region to which the TCR was reactive and to a CD4 or CD8 class. Log10-transformed breadth and depth values were compared by one-way ANOVA with Sidak's multiple comparisons tests. Not all clones reach the TCRdb copy of this immuneACCESS table, which keeps in-frame sequences only. Checked studies attribute under half of the gap to unresolved V genes and leave the rest unexplained. From that table come the V and J calls and clone size; the DNA was used to work out D and trimming. This sample is represented by about 180,000 clones; around 90% of them were singletons. The ten largest clones capture less than 2.5% of the sample.

Summary of the overall study and its limitations: In the small 56-69-year group, the increase in depth fell short of significance, most likely because of low power. Conclusions about previously exposed vaccinees were limited because only a handful of AZD1222 recipients were SARS-CoV-2 seropositive at baseline. The vaccine-associated CD4 TCRs covered the entire spike protein, and the dominant responses fell in regions 160-218 and 743-854. Most participants were white British and females outnumbered males, and the authors suggested that clonal diversity may have been underestimated. Because no day 14 peak-response samples were available, repertoires were characterized only after the peak T cell response. Nearly half of unique spike-specific TCRs reportedly recognized epitopes outside regions mutated in the B.1.351 and B.1.1.7 variants. After two AZD1222 doses, spike-specific TCR breadth and depth were significantly higher than at day 0 and than in MenACWY recipients.

The time point label for this specimen denotes: about 28 days (+/-7) after the second vaccine dose. AZD1222 recipients whose second dose came at about 4 weeks and those whose second dose came at about 12 weeks were combined into one group, since spike-specific TCR depth and breadth did not differ between the two schedules. The vaccinee samples were drawn from two UK trials, COV001 and COV002, one of which was a single-blind randomized controlled phase 2/3 trial testing AZD1222 (ChAdOx1 nCoV-19) in healthy adults. For TCRbeta chain sequencing, PBMC samples from trial participants were taken at day 0 and at day 28 after the second dose.

Sample: peripheral blood, taken 28 days after the second AZD1222 dose. The V and J genes are TRBV5-6 and TRBJ1-1; the D region possibly corresponds to TRBD1 (5 bases align). The sequence derives from an adult who received the AZD1222 COVID-19 vaccine. The nucleotide sequence reads as follows: TGTGCCAGCAGCTTGCCGCAGGGAGGCACTGAAGCTTTCTTT. Translated, it gives CASSLPQGGTEAFF.